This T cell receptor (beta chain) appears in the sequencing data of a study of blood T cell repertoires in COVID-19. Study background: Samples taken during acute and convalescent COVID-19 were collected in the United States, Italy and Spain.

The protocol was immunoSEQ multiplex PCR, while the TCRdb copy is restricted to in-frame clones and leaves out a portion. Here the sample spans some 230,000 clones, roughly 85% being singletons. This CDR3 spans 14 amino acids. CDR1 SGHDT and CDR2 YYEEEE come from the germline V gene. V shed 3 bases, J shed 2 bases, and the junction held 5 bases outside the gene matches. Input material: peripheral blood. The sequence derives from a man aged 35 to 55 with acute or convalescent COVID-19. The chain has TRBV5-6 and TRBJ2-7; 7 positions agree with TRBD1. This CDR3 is CASSSGTVPYEQYF. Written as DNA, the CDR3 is TGTGCCAGCAGCTCAGGGACAGTTCCCTACGAGCAGTACTTC.